Only a few counts were recorded for the clone carrying this TCR beta chain. Antigen: not known. The data were taken from a study of T cell responses to AZD1222 COVID-19 vaccine. Study-level background: Second-dose intervals of approximately 4 or approximately 12 weeks were pooled.

Libraries were prepared by immunoSEQ multiplex PCR; TCRdb keeps only in-frame clonotypes and omits some of them. This table holds over 100,000 clones, roughly 84% found once. Notes on the study in general: Spike-specific TCR depth and breadth grew after two AZD1222 doses. Clonal diversity was possibly underestimated, and the donors were mostly white British, with more females. Baseline seropositives among AZD1222 recipients totaled only six or seven.

CDR1 and CDR2 from the germline V gene are SGHNT and YYREEE (reference sequence). This CDR3 contains 12 residues. V was shortened by 3 bases and J by 0 bases, with 4 bases between the two germline ends. Specimen: peripheral blood, collected on day 0 of AZD1222 vaccination. The chain joins TRBV5-4 to TRBJ2-7; D gene uncertain. This TCR came from an adult in good health. CDR3 nucleotide sequence: TGTGCCAGCAGCTCATTCTCCTACGAGCAGTACTTC. It codes for CASSSFSYEQYF.